The 20 T cell receptor beta chains listed next were all sequenced from one sample in a study of regulatory T cells in long-lasting Graves disease. HTBI primers from iRepertoire and Arm-PCR of CDR3 regions yielded the TCR beta libraries. MiXCR, run by TCRdb on the multiplex PCR reads, gives a single entry per CDR3 protein. The sample records 300,000 to 500,000 distinct CDR3 sequences, 20% being singletons. Time point here: persistent/refractory GD, antithyroid drugs over 5 years with positive TRAb. From PBMCs, RNA was extracted and then used to make the TCR library. Source: peripheral blood mononuclear cells (PBMCs), taken when the disease was refractory, from a patient treated with antithyroid drugs. These receptors all stem from a female donor with Graves disease.

A word on this clonotype: A much more abundant neighbour one base away suggests this may be a read error. The chain joins TRBV11-2 to TRBJ1-4; 9 bases are shared with TRBD1. CDR3 length: 15 residues. Germline V gives CDR1 SGHAT, CDR2 FQNNGV. CDR3 in amino acids: CANSPTGTGIEKLFF. CDR3 DNA: TGTGCCAACAGCCCCACCGGGACAGGGATCGAAAAACTGTTTTTT.

At least ten counts were recorded for this clonotype. The J gene is TRBJ2-1, the V gene TRBV27, with TRBD2 as a possible D gene (6 bases). Trimming stripped 2 bases from V and 4 bases from J, with 9 bases between. This CDR3 has 14 residues. Germline assignment: CDR1 MNHEY and CDR2 SMNVEV (reference sequence). The CDR3 loop is CASSLGRQYNEQFF. CDR3 nucleotide sequence: TGTGCCAGCAGTTTAGGGAGGCAATACAATGAGCAGTTCTTC.

The sample holds many counts of this clonotype. J is TRBJ1-1 and V is TRBV5-1, with D hard to call. Trimming left V 5 bases short and J 5 bases short, with 13 bases between. Germline V lookup: CDR1 SGHRS, CDR2 YFSETQ. The CDR3 sequence is 13 residues long. DNA of the CDR3: TGCGCCAGCAGGGATGGGGTGTGGACTGAAGCTTTCTTT. Translation gives CASRDGVWTEAFF.

This clonotype has a single count. The rearrangement links TRBV20-1 to TRBJ2-1; D unresolved. CDR1 and CDR2 (germline): DFQATT, SNEGSKA (reference sequence). The V end lost 2 bases, the J end lost 8 bases, and 7 bases lay between the germline ends. This CDR3 has 11 amino acids. CDR3 nucleotide sequence: TGCAGTGCTAGAATGGATTATGAGCAGTTCTTC. This codes for CSARMDYEQFF.

In its sample, this clonotype was seen many times. The chain links TRBV6-2 or TRBV6-3 to TRBJ1-2, with a weak D call TRBD1 (5 bases). CDR3 length: 14 residues. Trimming took off 3 bases at V and 6 bases at J, with 14 bases between the two ends. Germline V CDR1 and CDR2: MNHEY, SVGEGT. The CDR3 region has the DNA TGTGCCAGCAGTTATCTCCAGGGCGTCCATGGCTACACCTTC. Translating gives CASSYLQGVHGYTF.

The V gene is TRBV7-2, the J gene TRBJ2-7; D uncertain. The CDR3 runs 12 residues. V gave up 5 bases and J gave up 4 bases, with 9 bases separating them. CDR1 is SGHTA, CDR2 FQGNSA, per germline. The CDR3 region has the DNA TGTGCCAGCAGCCACGCCTATTACGAGCAGTACTTC. Its protein product is CASSHAYYEQYF.

The V gene is TRBV10-3, the J gene TRBJ2-3; 9 bases are a match to TRBD1. This CDR3 region has 14 residues. The junction had 6 bases not matched to a gene; V was cut back by 10 bases and J by 1 base. The germline V gene encodes CDR1 ENHRY and CDR2 SYGVKD. CDR3 amino acids: CATRQGVGTDTQYF. The CDR3 DNA follows: TGTGCCACCCGACAGGGGGTAGGCACAGATACGCAGTATTTT.

This clonotype has at least ten counts. V usage is TRBV6-1 and J usage is TRBJ2-7; TRBD2 might be the D (5 bases). The CDR3 is 13 amino acids. Germline CDR1 and CDR2: MNHNS and SASEGT. Trimming took 6 bases from V and 2 from J, leaving 11 bases between them. The chain's CDR3 is CASSLSGAYEQYF. In DNA form, the CDR3 reads TGTGCCAGCAGCTTATCCGGGGCCTACGAGCAGTACTTC.

In regard to this clonotype: A junction end diverges from the germline sequence, so it may reflect a read error. The rearrangement uses TRBV24-1 and TRBJ2-1; the match to TRBD2 covers 10 bases. CDR3 length: 15 amino acids. Per germline, CDR1 KGHDR and CDR2 SFDVKD. CDR3 nucleotides: TGTGCCACCGGTAGCGGGAGGCCCCTTTACAATGAGCAGTCCTTC. It encodes CATGSGRPLYNEQSF.

This clonotype has at least ten counts. The chain links TRBV7-2 to TRBJ2-5; 11 bases align to TRBD1. The CDR3 is 14 residues long. CDR1 and CDR2 (germline): SGHTA, FQGNSA. The V gene end was trimmed by 3 bases and the J gene end by 4 bases; junction bases not matched to a gene: 1. The CDR3 DNA is TGTGCCAGCAGCTTGGGGACAGGGGGAGAGACCCAGTACTTC. Translating gives CASSLGTGGETQYF.

The chain joins TRBV20-1 to TRBJ2-7; 9 bases match TRBD1. V trimming: 6 bases; J trimming: 1 base; junction bases outside the gene matches: 7. The germline CDR1 and CDR2 sequences are DFQATT and SNEGSKA (reference sequence). This CDR3 region has 14 residues. The CDR3 coding sequence is TGCAGTGCAGTCCGGGACAGGGTTTCCTACGAGCAGTACTTC. It is translated as CSAVRDRVSYEQYF.

V is TRBV6-1 and J is TRBJ2-7; D unresolved. Germline V gene data show CDR1 as MNHNS and CDR2 as SASEGT. V was clipped by 1 base and J by 4 bases, with 8 bases between them. This CDR3 has 13 residues. CDR3 amino acids: CASSEGSRYEQYF. In DNA, the CDR3 is TGTGCCAGCAGTGAAGGCAGCCGTTACGAGCAGTACTTC.

The sample holds many counts of this clonotype. The chain is built from TRBV7-2 and TRBJ2-6, with D tentatively TRBD2 (6 bases). This CDR3 is 18 amino acids long. CDR1 and CDR2 from the germline V gene are SGHTA and FQGNSA. The ends were cut back, 0 bases at V and 0 bases at J, with 12 bases in the middle. CDR3 protein: CASSLAGTSLSGANVLTF. The DNA for the CDR3 is TGTGCCAGCAGCTTAGCGGGAACTAGCCTCTCTGGGGCCAACGTCCTGACTTTC.

This clonotype was seen only a few times. The chain employs TRBV6-2 or TRBV6-3 and TRBJ1-5; D not resolved. Trimming stripped 4 bases from V and 4 bases from J, with 11 bases between. The CDR3 spans 14 residues. In germline, CDR1 is MNHEY, CDR2 SVGEGT. The CDR3 nucleotides are TGTGCCAGCAGTTCCTTGGGCCGTAATCAGCCCCAGCATTTT. Translation: CASSSLGRNQPQHF.

There are many counts of this clonotype. The CDR3 bases are TGTGCCAGCTCACCTACCGGGCCAGTTGGCAAAAACATTCAGTACTTC. Translation: CASSPTGPVGKNIQYF. V is TRBV18 and J is TRBJ2-4, with D hard to call. The length of the CDR3 is 16 residues. Germline V gene lookup returns CDR1 KGHSH and CDR2 LQKENI. Trimming cost V 3 bases and J 3 bases, with 15 bases left between them. The full variable domain, rest sourced from reference TRBV18 and TRBJ2-4, is NAGVMQNPRHLVRRRGQEARLRCSPMKGHSHVYWYRQLPEEGLKFMVYLQKENIIDESGMPKERFSAEFPKEGPSILRIQQVVRGDSAAYFCASSPTGPVGKNIQYFGAGTRLSVL.

The rearrangement uses TRBV7-8 and TRBJ1-1, with TRBD1 as a possible D gene (5 bases). The CDR3 consists of 15 residues. V shed 3 bases and J shed 0 bases, with 11 bases lying between them. From germline, CDR1 is SGHVS and CDR2 FQNEAQ. DNA for the CDR3: TGTGCCAGCAGCTTTTCCGGGACGGTGAACACTGAAGCTTTCTTT. This encodes CASSFSGTVNTEAFF. Full variable domain (outside the CDR3, taken from reference TRBV7-8 and TRBJ1-1): GAGVSQSPRYKVAKRGQDVALRCDPISGHVSLFWYQQALGQGPEFLTYFQNEAQLDKSGLPSDRFFAERPEGSVSTLKIQRTQQEDSAVYLCASSFSGTVNTEAFFGQGTRLTVV.

The genes are TRBV7-6 and TRBJ2-7, with TRBD2 identical over 7 bases. Trimming took 1 base from V and 0 from J; bases not matched to a gene: 3. The germline V gene has CDR1 SGHVS and CDR2 FNYEAQ. CDR3 size: 15 residues. The CDR3 protein is CASSLEREFSYEQYF. The CDR3 DNA reads as TGTGCCAGCAGCTTAGAGCGGGAATTCTCCTACGAGCAGTACTTC.

About this clonotype itself: Germline and junction disagree at one end, which may indicate a read error. This chain links TRBV12-3 or TRBV12-4 with TRBJ1-1; D unclear. The CDR3 has 15 residues. The DNA of the CDR3 is TGTGCCAGCAGCAGCCAAGGTGCTTTCGGCGGGGATACCCAATTT. Translating gives CASSSQGAFGGDTQF.

Note on this clonotype: Relative to the germline gene, one junction end is altered; a read error may explain this. The chain is built from TRBV28 and TRBJ2-7; D gene unclear. The CDR3 is made up of 11 amino acids. Germline CDR1 and CDR2: MDHEN and SYDVKM. This CDR3 is CASSLGYEQCF. CDR3 nucleotides: TGTGCCAGCAGCCTCGGTTACGAGCAGTGCTTC.

The sample holds a few counts of this clonotype. The chain uses TRBV3-1 and TRBJ2-2; 10 bases agree with TRBD2. V lost 7 bases, J lost 6 bases, and 8 bases stayed unmatched. The CDR3 is 15 amino acids. Germline values: CDR1 LGHDT, CDR2 YNNKEL (reference sequence). The CDR3 sequence: CASTPLAGASGELFF. The CDR3 DNA sequence: TGTGCCAGCACCCCTCTAGCGGGAGCCTCCGGGGAGCTGTTTTTT. Filled out from reference TRBV3-1 and TRBJ2-2, the complete variable domain reads DTAVSQTPKYLVTQMGNDKSIKCEQNLGHDTMYWYKQDSKKFLKIMFSYNNKELIINETVPNRFSPKSPDKAHLNLHINSLELGDSAVYFCASTPLAGASGELFFGEGSRLTVL.